The entry that follows covers one TCR beta chain sequence. This clone appeared a single time. Its specific antigen is unknown. No base qualities exist here, and no much larger clone lies one base off it. The record originates from a study of shared clonotypes between healthy human individuals (dated by TCRdb to 2019 to 2021). About the full investigation: The cohort included three men and a couple of women between 18 and 49 years of age. For each donor, three plates each were used for CD4 naive and CD4 memory, two plates were used for CD8 naive, and one plate was used for CD8 memory. The study deeply sequenced blood TCR repertoires of several healthy adults to estimate repertoire size and the extent of clonotype sharing between individuals. Different laboratories and diverse techniques were used to prepare libraries and sequence TCR repertoires, to increase sequencing depth and limit assay-specific biases. Per donor, leukapheresis produced somewhere between about 0.94 and 9.5 billion PBMCs. Findings and caveats that apply to the study as a whole: Because the study included only a small number of donors, the genetic and exposure-history diversity represented was limited. Based on pairwise subsampling, the degree of clonotype sharing among donors was expected to be affected by sequencing depth. Compared with non-shared clonotypes, clonotypes shared by all four sorted-subset donors had higher generation probabilities. Sampling was restricted to blood, and TCR repertoires in tissues likely differ from the TCR repertoires found in blood. Larger estimated clonotype richness was generally found for naive subsets than for memory subsets. About 5% of naive CD4, around 3.6% of naive CD8, 2.3% of memory CD4, and about 0.4% of memory CD8 clonotypes were shared across four donors. Rarefaction of sorted-subset datasets indicated incomplete sequencing despite the large sequencing depth.

Using the deep immunoSEQ assay, multiplex PCR amplified TCR CDR3 regions from genomic DNA. For each cell subset, the extracted genomic DNA was distributed evenly across all wells of several immunoSEQ 96-well plates, and each plate served as one replicate. Each replicate PCR for sorted subsets received roughly 0.2 ug genomic DNA, equal to around 32,000 T cell genomes. Purified libraries were measured with a Qubit 3.0 fluorometer, size-checked on a Bioanalyzer 2100, and measured again with the KAPA Library Quantification kit. Every immunoSEQ 96-well plate was sequenced on a dedicated single-read 150-cycle Illumina NextSeq 550 flow cell. The study's processing was this. Because the immunoSEQ output included only junctional sequences and no quality scores, the filtering could not be the same as the filtering used for full-length reads. Sequences were annotated with PyIR, a Python wrapper for IgBLAST v1.9, using IMGT germline references to assign V/J genes and CDR3. Any read was removed if the V/J assignment was weak (E-value above 1e-6), the CDR3 was missing, or the read contained stop codons, out-of-frame junctions, or ambiguous translated residues. V3J clonotypes were defined as sequences sharing the same inferred V gene, J gene, and CDR3 amino acid sequence. Percentage overlap between repertoires was computed as shared unique clonotypes divided by the size of the smaller repertoire. Richness of each repertoire was evaluated using RTK rarefaction, the Chao1 estimator, and Recon v2.1 estimates of unobserved clonotypes. For all TCRbeta clonotypes obtained by the gDNA method from a handful of donors, generation probabilities were computed with OLGA. TCRdb obtained this table from immuneACCESS and retained in-frame rearrangements with V and J assigned. These tables miss some clones; where compared with another copy, unresolved V genes account for less than half of the shortfall, and the remainder is unexplained. V and J calls and clone size follow that table, whereas D and trimming were derived from the DNA. Within this sample are about 2.2 million clones, with around 93% of them counted one time only. Together, the top ten hold about 1.8% of the sample.

For the CD8 naive samples, CD45RO-negative cells were positively selected for CCR7, yielding a CD45RA+CCR7+ population from which TemRA cells were excluded. Healthy HIV-negative adults with no recently reported acute infections or vaccinations were included as donors. Only Caucasian adults living in Nashville, Tennessee, USA were represented among the donors. After blood collection by leukapheresis, PBMCs were isolated using Ficoll-Histopaque density gradient centrifugation and then cryopreserved in the vapor phase of liquid nitrogen. Purity and quantity of every magnetically sorted T cell population were checked by analytical flow cytometry. From each sorted fraction, genomic DNA was isolated and quantified by UV absorbance on a Nanodrop 2000c. The receptor comes from a man in his late teens or twenties in good health. Some clones in this sample may be carry-over from other donors' samples. Material: naive CD8+ T cells from PBMCs. The cell subset or site label, read with the paper, signifies: CD45RA+CCR7+.

The bases are TGTGCCAGCAGCTTACAACAGGGGGCTTTGTCACCCCTCCACTTT. The resulting protein is CASSLQQGALSPLHF. The V gene is TRBV7-9 and the J gene is TRBJ1-6; 9 of the junction bases match TRBD1. V is trimmed back by 2 bases and J by 10 bases, and the junction contains 6 bases that no gene match accounts for. As encoded in the germline V gene (reference sequence), CDR1 is SEHNR while CDR2 is FQNEAQ. There are 15 amino acids in the CDR3, from cysteine to phenylalanine inclusive. Of all the DNA, just the CDR3 is kept, 45 bases in frame from base 1. With all but the CDR3 taken from the reference TRBV7-9 and TRBJ1-6 genes, the full variable domain is: DTGVSQNPRHKITKRGQNVTFRCDPISEHNRLYWYRQTLGQGPEFLTYFQNEAQLEKSRLLSDRFSAERPKGSFSTLEIQRTEQGDSAMYLCASSLQQGALSPLHFGNGTRLTVT.